This T cell receptor (beta chain) stems from a study of OX40 agonist ivuxolimab in advanced cancers. Details on this clone: Its matching antigen is unknown.

Here immunoSEQ multiplex PCR was the method, and the copy in TCRdb shows in-frame clones only, minus some. Here the sample spans about 71,000 clones, under 90% being singletons. Germline CDR1 reads MDHEN; CDR2 reads SYDVKM. V shed 3 bases and J shed 3 bases, with 9 bases lying between them. This CDR3 contains 14 residues. Study-level results: Also showing low normalized T-cell clonal expansion were some of the nonresponders.

Sequencing used CD4+ or CD8+ T cells sorted from blood, obtained in a trial of the OX40 agonist ivuxolimab. This sequence originates from an adult with an advanced solid tumor such as melanoma, head and neck, liver or kidney cancer. J is TRBJ1-3 and V is TRBV28; D gene unclear. The CDR3 is CASSLGGSGNTIYF. The DNA for the CDR3 is TGTGCCAGCAGTTTGGGAGGGAGTGGAAACACCATATATTTT. The full variable domain, rest sourced from reference TRBV28 and TRBJ1-3, is DVKVTQSSRYLVKRTGEKVFLECVQDMDHENMFWYRQDPGLGLRLIYFSYDVKMKEKGDIPEGYSVSREKKERFSLILESASTNQTSMYLCASSLGGSGNTIYFGEGSWLTVV.